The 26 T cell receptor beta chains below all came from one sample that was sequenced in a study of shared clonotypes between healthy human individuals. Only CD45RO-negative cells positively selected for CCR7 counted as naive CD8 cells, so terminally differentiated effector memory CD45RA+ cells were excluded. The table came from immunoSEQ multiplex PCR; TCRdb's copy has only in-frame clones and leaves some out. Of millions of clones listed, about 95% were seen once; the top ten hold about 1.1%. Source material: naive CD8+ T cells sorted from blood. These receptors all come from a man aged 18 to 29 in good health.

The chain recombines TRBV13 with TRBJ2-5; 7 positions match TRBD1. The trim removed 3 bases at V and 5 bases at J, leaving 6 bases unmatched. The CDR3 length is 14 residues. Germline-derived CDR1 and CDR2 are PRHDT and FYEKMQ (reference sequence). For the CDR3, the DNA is TGTGCCAGCAGCTTGGCAGGGGGTTCGGAGACCCAGTACTTC. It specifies CASSLAGGSETQYF.

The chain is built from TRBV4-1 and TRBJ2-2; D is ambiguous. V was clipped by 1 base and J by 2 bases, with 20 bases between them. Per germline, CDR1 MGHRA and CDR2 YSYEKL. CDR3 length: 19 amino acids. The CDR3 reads CASSQATGFGPINTGELFF. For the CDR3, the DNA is TGCGCCAGCAGCCAAGCCACCGGATTCGGACCTATAAACACCGGGGAGCTGTTTTTT.

CDR3 sequence: CAITRGNQETQYF. In nucleotides, the CDR3 is TGTGCCATCACCAGGGGAAACCAAGAGACCCAGTACTTC. This rearrangement joins TRBV2 to TRBJ2-5; tentatively, D is TRBD1 (6 bases). The CDR3 consists of 13 residues. The germline V and J ends were trimmed by 10 bases and 0 bases, with 12 bases remaining between them. The germline V gene has CDR1 SNHLY and CDR2 FYNNEI.

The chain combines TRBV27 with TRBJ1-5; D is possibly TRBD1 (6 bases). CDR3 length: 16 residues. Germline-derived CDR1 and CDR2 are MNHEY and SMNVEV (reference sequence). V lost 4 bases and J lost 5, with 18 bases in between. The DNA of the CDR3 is TGTGCCAGCAGTTCCGCCGCAGGGGAGAAGCATCAGCCCCAGCATTTT. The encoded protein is CASSSAAGEKHQPQHF.

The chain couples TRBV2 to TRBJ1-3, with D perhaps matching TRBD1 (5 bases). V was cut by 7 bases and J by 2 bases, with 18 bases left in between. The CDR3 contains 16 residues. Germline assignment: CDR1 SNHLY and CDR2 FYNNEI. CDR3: CASTKGDGGTGNTIYF. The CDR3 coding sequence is TGTGCCAGCACTAAAGGGGATGGGGGAACTGGAAACACCATATATTTT.

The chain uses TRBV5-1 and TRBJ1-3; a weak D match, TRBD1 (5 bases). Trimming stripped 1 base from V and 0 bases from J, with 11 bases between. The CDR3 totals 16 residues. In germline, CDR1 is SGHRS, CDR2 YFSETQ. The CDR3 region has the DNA TGCGCCAGCAGCTTGACCACAGGCGTCTCTGGAAACACCATATATTTT. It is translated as CASSLTTGVSGNTIYF.

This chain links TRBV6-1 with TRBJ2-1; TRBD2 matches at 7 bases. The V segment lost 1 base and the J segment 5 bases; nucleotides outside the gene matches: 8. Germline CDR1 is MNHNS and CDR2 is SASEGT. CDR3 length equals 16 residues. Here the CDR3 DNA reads TGTGCCAGCAGTGAAGAATGGAGCGGGGTTAACAATGAGCAGTTCTTC. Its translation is CASSEEWSGVNNEQFF.

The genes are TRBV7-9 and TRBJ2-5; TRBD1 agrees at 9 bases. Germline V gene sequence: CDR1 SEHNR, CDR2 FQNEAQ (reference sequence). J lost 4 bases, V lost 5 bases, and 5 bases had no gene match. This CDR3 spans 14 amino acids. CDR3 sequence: CASSDTGGGETQYF. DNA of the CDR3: TGTGCCAGCAGCGATACAGGGGGCGGAGAGACCCAGTACTTC.

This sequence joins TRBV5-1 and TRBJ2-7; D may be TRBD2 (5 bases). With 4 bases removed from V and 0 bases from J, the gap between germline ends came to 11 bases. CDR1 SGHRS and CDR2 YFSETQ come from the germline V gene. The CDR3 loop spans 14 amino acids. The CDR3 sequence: CASSPGYSSYEQYF. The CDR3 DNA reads TGCGCCAGCAGCCCGGGGTACTCCTCCTACGAGCAGTACTTC. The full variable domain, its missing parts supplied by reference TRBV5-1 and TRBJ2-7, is KAGVTQTPRYLIKTRGQQVTLSCSPISGHRSVSWYQQTPGQGLQFLFEYFSETQRNKGNFPGRFSGRQFSNSRSEMNVSTLELGDSALYLCASSPGYSSYEQYFGPGTRLTVT.

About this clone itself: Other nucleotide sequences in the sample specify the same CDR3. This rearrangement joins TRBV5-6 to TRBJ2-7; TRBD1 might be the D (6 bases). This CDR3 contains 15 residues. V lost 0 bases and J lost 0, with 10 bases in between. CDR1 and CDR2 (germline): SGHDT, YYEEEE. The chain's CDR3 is CASSLGGPSSYEQYF. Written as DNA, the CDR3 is TGTGCCAGCAGCTTGGGGGGGCCCAGCTCCTACGAGCAGTACTTC.

The CDR3: CASSYWDNTGELFF. The DNA of the CDR3 is TGTGCCAGCAGTTACTGGGATAACACCGGGGAGCTGTTTTTT. The V gene is TRBV6-5, the J gene TRBJ2-2; D gene unclear. This CDR3 region has 14 residues. The V and J ends lost 1 base and 2 bases respectively, with 5 bases between them. Germline assignment: CDR1 MNHEY and CDR2 SVGAGI.

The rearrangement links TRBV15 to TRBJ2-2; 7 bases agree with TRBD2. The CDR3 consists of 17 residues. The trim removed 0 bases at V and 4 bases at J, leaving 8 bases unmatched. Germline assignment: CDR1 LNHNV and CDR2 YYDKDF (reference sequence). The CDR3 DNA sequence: TGTGCCACCAGCAGAGACGGCGGGAGAGATGGCACCGGGGAGCTGTTTTTT. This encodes CATSRDGGRDGTGELFF.

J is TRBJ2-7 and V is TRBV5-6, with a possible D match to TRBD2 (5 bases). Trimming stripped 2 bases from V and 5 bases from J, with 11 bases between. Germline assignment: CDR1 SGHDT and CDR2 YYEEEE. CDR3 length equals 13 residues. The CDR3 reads CASSLEGLDEQYF. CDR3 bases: TGTGCCAGCAGCTTAGAGGGCTTAGACGAGCAGTACTTC.

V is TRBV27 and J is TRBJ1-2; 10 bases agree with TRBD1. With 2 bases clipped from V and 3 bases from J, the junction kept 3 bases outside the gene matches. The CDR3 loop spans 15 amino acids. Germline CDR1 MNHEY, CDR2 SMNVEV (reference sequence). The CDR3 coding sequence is TGTGCCAGCAGTTTAGGACAGGGGGTTGACTATGGCTACACCTTC. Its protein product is CASSLGQGVDYGYTF.

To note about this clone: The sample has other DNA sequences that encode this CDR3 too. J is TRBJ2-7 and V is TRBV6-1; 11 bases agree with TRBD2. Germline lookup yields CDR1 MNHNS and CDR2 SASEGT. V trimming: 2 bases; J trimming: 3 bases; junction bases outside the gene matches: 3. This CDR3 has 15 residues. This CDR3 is CASSELTSGSYEQYF. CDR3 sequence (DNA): TGTGCCAGCAGTGAACTAACTAGCGGGAGCTACGAGCAGTACTTC.

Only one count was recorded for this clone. CDR3 loop: CASSPGGGGSNQPQHF. For the CDR3, the DNA is TGTGCCAGCAGCCCCGGAGGGGGCGGTAGCAATCAGCCCCAGCATTTT. This sequence joins TRBV9 and TRBJ1-5; 7 positions match TRBD1. Germline values: CDR1 SGDLS, CDR2 YYNGEE. CDR3 length: 16 amino acids. Unmatched junction bases numbered 7, after V lost 4 bases and J lost 0 bases.

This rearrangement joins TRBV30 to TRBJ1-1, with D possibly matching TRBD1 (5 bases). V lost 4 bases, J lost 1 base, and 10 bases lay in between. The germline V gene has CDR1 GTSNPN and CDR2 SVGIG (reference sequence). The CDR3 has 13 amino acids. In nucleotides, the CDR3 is TGTGCCTGGACATACGGGGGGAACACTGAAGCTTTCTTT. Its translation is CAWTYGGNTEAFF.

CDR3 in DNA: TGCGCCAGCAGTGCAACGGGGGAGCGTGAGCAGTTCTTC. This codes for CASSATGEREQFF. The V and J genes are TRBV10-1 and TRBJ2-1; possible D gene TRBD2, 6 bases. V gave up 4 bases and J gave up 9 bases, with 13 bases separating them. CDR1 and CDR2 from the germline V gene are WNHNN and SYGVQD (reference sequence). CDR3 size: 13 residues.

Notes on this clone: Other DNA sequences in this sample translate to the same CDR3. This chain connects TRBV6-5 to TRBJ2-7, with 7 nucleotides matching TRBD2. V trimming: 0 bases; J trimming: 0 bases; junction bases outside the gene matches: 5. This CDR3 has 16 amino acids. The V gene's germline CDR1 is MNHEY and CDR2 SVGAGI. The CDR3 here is CASSYSSGESSYEQYF. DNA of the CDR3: TGTGCCAGCAGTTACTCGAGCGGGGAGAGCTCCTACGAGCAGTACTTC.

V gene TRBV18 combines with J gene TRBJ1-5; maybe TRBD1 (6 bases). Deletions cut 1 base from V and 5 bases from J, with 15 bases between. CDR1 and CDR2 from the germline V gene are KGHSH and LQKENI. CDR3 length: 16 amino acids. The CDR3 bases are TGTGCCAGCTCACCACAACAGGGTAGGGCCGATCAGCCCCAGCATTTT. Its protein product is CASSPQQGRADQPQHF.

CDR3 protein: CASSPQGVSGANVLTF. DNA for the CDR3: TGTGCCAGCAGTCCTCAGGGGGTCTCTGGGGCCAACGTCCTGACTTTC. This chain links TRBV27 with TRBJ2-6, with 7 bases lining up with TRBD1. Germline V gene sequence: CDR1 MNHEY, CDR2 SMNVEV (reference sequence). V lost 5 bases and J lost 0; bases outside the gene matches: 4. The CDR3 is made up of 16 amino acids.

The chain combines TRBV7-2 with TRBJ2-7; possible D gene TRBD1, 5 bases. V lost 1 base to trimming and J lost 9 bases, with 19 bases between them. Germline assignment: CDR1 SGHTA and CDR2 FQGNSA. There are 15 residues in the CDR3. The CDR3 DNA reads TGTGCCAGCAGCTTAGGCAGGGAAGTGGTCGGAATGCAGTACTTC. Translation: CASSLGREVVGMQYF.

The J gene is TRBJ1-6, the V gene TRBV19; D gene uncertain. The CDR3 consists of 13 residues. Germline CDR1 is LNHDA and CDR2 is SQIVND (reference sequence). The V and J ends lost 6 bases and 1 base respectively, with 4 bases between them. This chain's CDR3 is CASRGSYNSPLHF. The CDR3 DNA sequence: TGTGCCAGTAGGGGTTCCTATAATTCACCCCTCCACTTT.

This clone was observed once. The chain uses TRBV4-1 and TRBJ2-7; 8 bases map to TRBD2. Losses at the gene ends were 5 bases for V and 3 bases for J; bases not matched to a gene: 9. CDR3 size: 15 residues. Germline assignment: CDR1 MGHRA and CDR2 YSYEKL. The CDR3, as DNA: TGCGCCAGCAGCTCTCTGGCGGGGGGTATCTACGAGCAGTACTTC. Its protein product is CASSSLAGGIYEQYF.

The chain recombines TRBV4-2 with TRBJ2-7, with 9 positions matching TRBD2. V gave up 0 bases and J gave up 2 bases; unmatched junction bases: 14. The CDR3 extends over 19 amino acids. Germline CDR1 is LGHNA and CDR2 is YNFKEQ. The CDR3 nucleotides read TGTGCCAGCAGCCAAGATCTACGCGAGAGCGGGGGGCCCCCCTACGAGCAGTACTTC. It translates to CASSQDLRESGGPPYEQYF.

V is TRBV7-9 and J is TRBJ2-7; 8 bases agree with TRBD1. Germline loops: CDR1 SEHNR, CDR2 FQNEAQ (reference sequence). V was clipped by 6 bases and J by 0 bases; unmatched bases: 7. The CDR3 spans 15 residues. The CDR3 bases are TGTGCCAGCAGGCATCACAGGGGGTCCTCCTACGAGCAGTACTTC. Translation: CASRHHRGSSYEQYF.